This record looks at one TCR beta chain sequence and its context. Its antigen is as yet unknown. Focal radiation plus CTLA-4 blockade with ipilimumab was administered to patients who had chemo-refractory metastatic non-small-cell lung cancer. The sample comes from a study of radiotherapy plus CTLA-4 blockade in lung cancer. Overall study: Patients showed objective responses in 15% to 20% of cases and disease control in roughly 34%. General study points: According to reports, early shifts in blood T cell clones, alongside interferon-beta, forecast response most accurately. In blood, tumor-derived TCR clones expanded after radiotherapy plus ipilimumab.

Sequencing used immunoSEQ multiplex PCR; TCRdb keeps in-frame clones, though not all of them. The sample lists about 49,000 clones, approximately 85% seen once, with around a quarter in the top ten. The CDR3 spans 15 residues. CDR1 is SNHLY and CDR2 is FYNNEI in the germline V gene. Trimming shortened V by 3 bases and J by 0 bases, and 11 bases separated the two germline ends. Sequenced here: peripheral blood, sampled from a patient treated with radiotherapy plus ipilimumab. This clonotype was sampled from a human donor with non-small cell lung cancer whose response to radiotherapy plus ipilimumab could not be evaluated. The V and J genes are TRBV2 and TRBJ1-1, with a weak D call TRBD1 (6 bases). The CDR3 sequence: CASSEQAGVNTEAFF. The CDR3 DNA follows: TGTGCCAGCAGTGAGCAAGCAGGGGTGAACACTGAAGCTTTCTTT.